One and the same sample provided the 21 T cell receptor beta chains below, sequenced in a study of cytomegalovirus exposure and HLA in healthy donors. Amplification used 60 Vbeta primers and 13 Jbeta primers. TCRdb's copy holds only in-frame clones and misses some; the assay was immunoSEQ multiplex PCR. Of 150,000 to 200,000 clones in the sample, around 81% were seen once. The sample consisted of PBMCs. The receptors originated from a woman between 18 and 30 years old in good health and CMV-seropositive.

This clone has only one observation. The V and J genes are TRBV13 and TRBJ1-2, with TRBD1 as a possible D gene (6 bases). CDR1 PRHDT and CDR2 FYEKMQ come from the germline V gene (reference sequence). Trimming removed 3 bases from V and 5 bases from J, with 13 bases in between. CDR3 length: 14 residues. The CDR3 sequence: CASSLTGHIYGYTF. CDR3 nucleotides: TGTGCCAGCAGCTTGACAGGACACATATATGGCTACACCTTC.

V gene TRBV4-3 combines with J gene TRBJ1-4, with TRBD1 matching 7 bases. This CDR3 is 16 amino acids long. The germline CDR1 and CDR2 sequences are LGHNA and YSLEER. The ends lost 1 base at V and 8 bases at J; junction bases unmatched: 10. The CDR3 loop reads CASSQAERGGWEKLFF. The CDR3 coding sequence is TGCGCCAGCAGCCAAGCCGAACGAGGGGGCTGGGAAAAACTGTTTTTT.

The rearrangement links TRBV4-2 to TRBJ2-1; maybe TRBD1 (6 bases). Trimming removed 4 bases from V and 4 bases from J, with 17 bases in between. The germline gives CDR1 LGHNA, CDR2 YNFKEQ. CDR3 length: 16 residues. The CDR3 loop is CASSRKTGKGYNEQFF. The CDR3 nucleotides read TGTGCCAGCAGCCGAAAAACAGGGAAGGGGTACAATGAGCAGTTCTTC.

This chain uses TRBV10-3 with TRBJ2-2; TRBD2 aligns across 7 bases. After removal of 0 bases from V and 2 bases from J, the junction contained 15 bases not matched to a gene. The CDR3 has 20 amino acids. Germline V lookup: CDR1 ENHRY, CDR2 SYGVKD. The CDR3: CAISESSPLSRGVNTGELFF. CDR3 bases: TGTGCCATCAGTGAGTCCTCCCCCCTTTCTCGGGGGGTAAACACCGGGGAGCTGTTTTTT.

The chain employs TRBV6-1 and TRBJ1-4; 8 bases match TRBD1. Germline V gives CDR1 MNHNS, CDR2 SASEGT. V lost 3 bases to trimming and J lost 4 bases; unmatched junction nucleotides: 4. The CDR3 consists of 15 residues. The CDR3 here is CASSDGTGGNEKLFF. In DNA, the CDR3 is TGTGCCAGCAGTGATGGCACAGGGGGTAATGAAAAACTGTTTTTT.

Here the CDR3 reads CSVDLAGSTDTQYF. The CDR3 DNA follows: TGCAGCGTTGATCTAGCGGGGAGCACAGATACGCAGTATTTT. The chain joins TRBV29-1 to TRBJ2-3; TRBD2 agrees at 9 bases. After removal of 3 bases from V and 0 bases from J, the junction contained 1 base not matched to a gene. This CDR3 is built from 14 residues. Germline CDR1 and CDR2: SQVTM and ANQGSEA.

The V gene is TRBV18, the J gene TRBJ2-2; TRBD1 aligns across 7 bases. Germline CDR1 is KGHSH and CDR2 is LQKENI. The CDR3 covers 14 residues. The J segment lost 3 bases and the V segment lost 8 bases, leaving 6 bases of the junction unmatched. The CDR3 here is CASHRGVDTGELFF. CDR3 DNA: TGTGCCAGCCACAGGGGCGTGGACACCGGGGAGCTGTTTTTT.

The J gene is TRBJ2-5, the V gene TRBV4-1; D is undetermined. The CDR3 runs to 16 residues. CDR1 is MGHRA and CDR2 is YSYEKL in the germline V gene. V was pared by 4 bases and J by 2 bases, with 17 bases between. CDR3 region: CASSPKWVGSQETQYF. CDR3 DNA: TGCGCCAGCAGCCCCAAGTGGGTCGGGTCACAAGAGACCCAGTACTTC.

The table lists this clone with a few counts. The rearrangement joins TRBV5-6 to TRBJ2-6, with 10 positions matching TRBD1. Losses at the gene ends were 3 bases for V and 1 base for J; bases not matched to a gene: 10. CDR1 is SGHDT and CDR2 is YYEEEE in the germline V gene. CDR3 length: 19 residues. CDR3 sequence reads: CASSWWGQGLRSGANVLTF. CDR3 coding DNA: TGTGCCAGCAGCTGGTGGGGACAGGGGCTTCGGTCTGGGGCCAACGTCCTGACTTTC.

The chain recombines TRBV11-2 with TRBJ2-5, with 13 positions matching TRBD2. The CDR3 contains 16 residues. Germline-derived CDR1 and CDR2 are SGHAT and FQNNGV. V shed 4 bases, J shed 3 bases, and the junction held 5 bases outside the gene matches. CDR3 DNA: TGTGCCAGCAGCTCGGGACTAGCGGGGAGGGAAGAGACCCAGTACTTC. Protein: CASSSGLAGREETQYF.

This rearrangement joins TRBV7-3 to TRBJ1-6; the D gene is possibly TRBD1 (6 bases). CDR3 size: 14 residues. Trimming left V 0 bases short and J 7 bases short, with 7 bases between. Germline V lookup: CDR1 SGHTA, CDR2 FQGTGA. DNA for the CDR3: TGTGCCAGCAGCTTAACGGACAGAAATTCACCCCTCCACTTT. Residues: CASSLTDRNSPLHF.

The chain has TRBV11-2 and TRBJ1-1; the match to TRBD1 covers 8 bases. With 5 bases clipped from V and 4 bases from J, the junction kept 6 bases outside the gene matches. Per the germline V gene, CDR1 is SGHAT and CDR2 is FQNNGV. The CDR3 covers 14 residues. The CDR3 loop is CASSPGQGRTEAFF. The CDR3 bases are TGTGCCAGCAGCCCAGGACAGGGACGCACTGAAGCTTTCTTT.

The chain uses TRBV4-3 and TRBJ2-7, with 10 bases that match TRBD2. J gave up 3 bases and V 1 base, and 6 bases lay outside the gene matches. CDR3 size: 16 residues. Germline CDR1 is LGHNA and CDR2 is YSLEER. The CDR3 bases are TGCGCCAGCAGCCAAGTGCTAAGCGGGGGGGTCTACGAGCAGTACTTC. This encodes CASSQVLSGGVYEQYF.

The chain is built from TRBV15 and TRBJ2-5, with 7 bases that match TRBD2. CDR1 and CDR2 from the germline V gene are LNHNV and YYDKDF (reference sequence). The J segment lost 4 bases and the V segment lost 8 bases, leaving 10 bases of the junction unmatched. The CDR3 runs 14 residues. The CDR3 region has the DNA TGTGCCACCTCCCGGGACTACCCCAGAGAGACCCAGTACTTC. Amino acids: CATSRDYPRETQYF.

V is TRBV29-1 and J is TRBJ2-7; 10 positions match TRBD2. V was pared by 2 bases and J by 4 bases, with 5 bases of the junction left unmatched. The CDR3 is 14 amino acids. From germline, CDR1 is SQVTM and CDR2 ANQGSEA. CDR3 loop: CSVELAGDVYEQYF. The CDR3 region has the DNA TGCAGCGTTGAACTAGCGGGGGATGTATACGAGCAGTACTTC.

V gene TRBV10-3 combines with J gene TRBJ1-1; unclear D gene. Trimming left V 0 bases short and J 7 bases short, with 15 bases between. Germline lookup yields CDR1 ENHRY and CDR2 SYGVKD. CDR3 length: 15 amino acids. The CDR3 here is CAISESSGEWGEAFF. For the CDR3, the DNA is TGTGCCATCAGTGAGTCTAGCGGGGAATGGGGTGAAGCTTTCTTT.

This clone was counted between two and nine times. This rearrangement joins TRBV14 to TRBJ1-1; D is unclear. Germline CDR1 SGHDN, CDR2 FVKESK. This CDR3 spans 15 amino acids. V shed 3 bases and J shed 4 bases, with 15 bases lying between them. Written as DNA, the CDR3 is TGTGCCAGCAGCCATGTAGTGGGCGTTCCCACTGAAGCTTTCTTT. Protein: CASSHVVGVPTEAFF. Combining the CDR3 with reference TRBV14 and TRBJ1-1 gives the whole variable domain EAGVTQFPSHSVIEKGQTVTLRCDPISGHDNLYWYRRVMGKEIKFLLHFVKESKQDESGMPNNRFLAERTGGTYSTLKVQPAELEDSGVYFCASSHVVGVPTEAFFGQGTRLTVV.

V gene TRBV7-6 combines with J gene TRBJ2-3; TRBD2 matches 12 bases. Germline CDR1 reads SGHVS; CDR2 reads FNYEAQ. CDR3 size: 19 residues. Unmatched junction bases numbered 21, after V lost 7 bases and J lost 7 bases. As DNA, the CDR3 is TGTGCCAGCAACCGCGGTGGGAATACTAGCGGGGGGAGGAAAAATACGCAGTATTTT. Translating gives CASNRGGNTSGGRKNTQYF.

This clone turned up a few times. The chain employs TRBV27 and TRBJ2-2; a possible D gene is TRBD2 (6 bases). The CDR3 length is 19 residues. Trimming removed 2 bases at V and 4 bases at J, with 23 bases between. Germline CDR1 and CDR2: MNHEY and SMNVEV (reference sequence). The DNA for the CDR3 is TGTGCCAGCAGTTTAAGCCCCCTTAGGGAGGTTCGTGGCACCGGGGAGCTGTTTTTT. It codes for CASSLSPLREVRGTGELFF.

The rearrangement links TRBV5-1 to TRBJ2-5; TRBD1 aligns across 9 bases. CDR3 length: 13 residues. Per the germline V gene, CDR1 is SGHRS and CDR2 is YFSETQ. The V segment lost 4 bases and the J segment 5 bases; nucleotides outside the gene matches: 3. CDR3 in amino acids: CASSLGTGETQYF. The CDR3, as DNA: TGCGCCAGCAGCCTCGGGACAGGGGAGACCCAGTACTTC.

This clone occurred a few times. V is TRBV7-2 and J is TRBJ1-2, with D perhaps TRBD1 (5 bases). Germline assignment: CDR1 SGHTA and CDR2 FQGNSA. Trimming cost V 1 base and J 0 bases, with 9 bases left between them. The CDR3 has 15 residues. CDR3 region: CASSLVGGPNYGYTF. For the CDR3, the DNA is TGTGCCAGCAGCTTAGTCGGGGGTCCTAACTATGGCTACACCTTC. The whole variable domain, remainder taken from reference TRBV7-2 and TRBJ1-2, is GAGVSQSPSNKVTEKGKDVELRCDPISGHTALYWYRQSLGQGLEFLIYFQGNSAPDKSGLPSDRFSAERTGGSVSTLTIQRTQQEDSAVYLCASSLVGGPNYGYTFGSGTRLTVV.